These 22 T cell receptor beta chains originate from one sample sequenced in a study of CD8 T cells in Susac syndrome. Random hexamers were used to reverse transcribe an amount of roughly 0.5 to 1 ug RNA. TCRdb passed the immunoSEQ multiplex PCR reads through MiXCR, listing each CDR3 protein once. The sample contains fewer than 300,000 distinct CDR3 sequences, more than 75% of which appear only once. Sequencing was done on a sample of CD8+ T cells from PBMCs. Receptor source: a human donor with multiple sclerosis.

The rearrangement uses TRBV7-9 and TRBJ2-7; D ambiguous. The V end lost 0 bases, the J end lost 5 bases, and 14 bases lay between the germline ends. The germline CDR1 and CDR2 sequences are SEHNR and FQNEAQ (reference sequence). The CDR3 extends over 15 amino acids. CDR3: CASSLALSSTHEQYF. For the CDR3, the DNA is TGTGCCAGCAGCTTAGCGCTATCTAGTACTCACGAGCAGTACTTC.

The chain uses TRBV9 and TRBJ2-6; 12 bases are a match to TRBD1. This CDR3 contains 23 residues. J gave up 2 bases and V 3 bases, and 21 bases lay outside the gene matches. Germline CDR1 reads SGDLS; CDR2 reads YYNGEE. The CDR3 region is CASSDRGQGASVPRSPGANVLTF. The DNA of the CDR3 is TGTGCCAGCAGCGACCGGGGACAGGGGGCATCGGTGCCTCGGTCCCCTGGGGCCAACGTCCTGACTTTC. The full variable domain, in which reference TRBV9 and TRBJ2-6 provide the parts outside the CDR3, is DSGVTQTPKHLITATGQRVTLRCSPRSGDLSVYWYQQSLDQGLQFLIQYYNGEERAKGNILERFSAQQFPDLHSELNLSSLELGDSALYFCASSDRGQGASVPRSPGANVLTFGAGSRLTVL.

The CDR3 sequence is CASSYAPLVYEQFF. Written as DNA, the CDR3 is TGTGCCAGCAGTTACGCGCCACTAGTTTATGAGCAGTTCTTC. This rearrangement joins TRBV6-5 to TRBJ2-1; TRBD2 is a possible D gene (5 bases). This CDR3 has 14 residues. V was pared by 2 bases and J by 8 bases, with 13 bases between. The V gene's germline CDR1 is MNHEY and CDR2 SVGAGI.

The chain combines TRBV25-1 with TRBJ2-5, with TRBD2 matching 7 bases. J lost 7 bases, V lost 2 bases, and 7 bases had no gene match. Germline V CDR1 and CDR2: MGHDK, SYGVNS. This CDR3 spans 14 amino acids. CDR3 DNA sequence: TGTGCCAGCAGTGAAAGAGCGGGATGGGGGACCCAGTACTTC. Translated: CASSERAGWGTQYF.

The genes are TRBV6-1 and TRBJ2-2; TRBD2 matches 9 bases. Looked up from germline, CDR1 is MNHNS and CDR2 is SASEGT. This CDR3 region has 15 residues. V gave up 8 bases and J gave up 1 base; unmatched junction bases: 5. The CDR3, as DNA: TGTGCCAGCGGTGGGCGGGAGGGGAACACCGGGGAGCTGTTTTTT. Translation: CASGGREGNTGELFF.

The chain is built from TRBV2 and TRBJ2-7; 8 nucleotides align to TRBD2. Germline CDR1 SNHLY, CDR2 FYNNEI. Trimming removed 11 bases from V and 2 bases from J; junction bases left unmatched: 11. The CDR3 runs 14 residues. The CDR3, as DNA: TGTGCCGGATCCTCGCGGGAGGATGCCTACGAGCAGTACTTC. This sequence encodes CAGSSREDAYEQYF.

V is TRBV6-5 and J is TRBJ2-4; TRBD2 matches at 13 bases. The germline V gene encodes CDR1 MNHEY and CDR2 SVGAGI. This CDR3 spans 20 amino acids. J lost 1 base, V lost 4 bases, and 13 bases had no gene match. DNA of the CDR3: TGTGCCAGCAGTTCCTCCTGGACTAGCGGGAGAATTCATGCCAAAAACATTCAGTACTTC. Translation: CASSSSWTSGRIHAKNIQYF.

Only a few counts were recorded for this clonotype. The chain combines TRBV7-8 with TRBJ2-1, with D unclear. Trimming removed 4 bases from V and 9 bases from J, with 7 bases in between. This CDR3 is 11 amino acids long. From germline, CDR1 is SGHVS and CDR2 FQNEAQ. DNA of the CDR3: TGTGCCAGCAGCTCCATGGGTGAGCAGTTCTTC. This translates into CASSSMGEQFF.

V usage is TRBV29-1 and J usage is TRBJ2-7; D is uncertain. V lost 4 bases to trimming and J lost 0 bases, with 7 bases between them. Looked up from germline, CDR1 is SQVTM and CDR2 is ANQGSEA. CDR3 size: 12 residues. The CDR3 spells CSVVIFSYEQYF. CDR3 DNA: TGCAGCGTTGTTATATTCTCCTACGAGCAGTACTTC.

The rearrangement links TRBV28 to TRBJ1-1; D possibly corresponds to TRBD1 (5 bases). Between the trimmed V and J ends, which lost 4 bases and 3 bases, there was a span of 12 bases. The length of the CDR3 is 14 residues. Per germline, CDR1 MDHEN and CDR2 SYDVKM. CDR3 amino acids: CASSYSDSHTEAFF. The CDR3 nucleotides are TGTGCCAGCAGTTACTCCGACAGCCACACTGAAGCTTTCTTT.

The rearrangement links TRBV9 to TRBJ2-3; the D is unclear. This CDR3 is 13 amino acids long. The V end lost 4 bases, the J end lost 3 bases, and 9 bases lay between the germline ends. Germline-derived CDR1 and CDR2 are SGDLS and YYNGEE. The CDR3 sequence is CASSWQDTDTQYF. The CDR3 nucleotides read TGTGCCAGCAGCTGGCAGGATACAGATACGCAGTATTTT.

In this sample, this clonotype turned up once. The genes are TRBV29-1 and TRBJ2-5; D may be TRBD1 (6 bases). The germline gives CDR1 SQVTM, CDR2 ANQGSEA. The CDR3 is 13 amino acids. V lost 7 bases and J 3 bases, leaving 15 bases between the germline ends. CDR3 DNA sequence: TGCAGCGCCGAGGGGGTGACAGAAGAGACCCAGTACTTC. Translation: CSAEGVTEETQYF. Together with reference TRBV29-1 and TRBJ2-5, the CDR3 gives the full variable domain: SAVISQKPSRDICQRGTSLTIQCQVDSQVTMMFWYRQQPGQSLTLIATANQGSEATYESGFVIDKFPISRPNLTFSTLTVSNMSPEDSSIYLCSAEGVTEETQYFGPGTRLLVL.

V is TRBV12-3 or TRBV12-4 and J is TRBJ1-4; no clear D. There are 15 residues in the CDR3. V lost 5 bases, J lost 7 bases, and 17 bases lay in between. The CDR3, as DNA: TGTGCCAGCAGTCTCCAGGACCCCGTATTTGAAAAACTGTTTTTT. The encoded protein is CASSLQDPVFEKLFF.

The gene calls are TRBV9 and TRBJ2-1, with 14 bases matching TRBD2. Losses at the gene ends were 5 bases for V and 9 bases for J; bases not matched to a gene: 4. The CDR3 is made up of 14 amino acids. Germline assignment: CDR1 SGDLS and CDR2 YYNGEE. The CDR3 protein is CASRGTSGSGEQFF. CDR3 DNA: TGTGCCAGCAGAGGGACTAGCGGGAGTGGTGAGCAGTTCTTC.

The genes are TRBV4-1 and TRBJ2-7; 8 bases agree with TRBD1. This CDR3 has 14 residues. Losses at the gene ends were 5 bases for V and 2 bases for J; bases not matched to a gene: 5. CDR1 is MGHRA, CDR2 YSYEKL, per germline. CDR3: CASSTDRGTYEQYF. CDR3 coding DNA: TGCGCCAGCAGCACTGACAGGGGCACCTACGAGCAGTACTTC.

The V call is TRBV24-1, the J call TRBJ1-5; a possible D gene is TRBD1 (6 bases). The CDR3 runs 13 residues. Germline CDR1 and CDR2: KGHDR and SFDVKD. The V and J ends lost 5 bases and 5 bases respectively, with 9 bases between them. This CDR3 reads CATSGTEDQPQHF. The CDR3 DNA is TGTGCCACCAGTGGGACAGAGGATCAGCCCCAGCATTTT.

The rearrangement joins TRBV2 to TRBJ2-1; D is possibly TRBD2 (6 bases). Germline values: CDR1 SNHLY, CDR2 FYNNEI. The ends were cut back, 3 bases at V and 7 bases at J, with 19 bases in the middle. This CDR3 region has 16 residues. As DNA, the CDR3 is TGTGCCAGCAGTGACCCCGCCGGTCGGGAGCGGAATGAGCAGTTCTTC. Its protein product is CASSDPAGRERNEQFF.

The V call is TRBV12-3 or TRBV12-4, the J call TRBJ2-5; 7 bases are a match to TRBD1. CDR3 length: 16 residues. V shed 4 bases and J 0 bases; nucleotides not matched to a gene: 8. This chain's CDR3 is CASSSWDSTNQETQYF. The CDR3 coding sequence is TGTGCCAGCAGTTCCTGGGACAGCACGAACCAAGAGACCCAGTACTTC.

The rearrangement links TRBV5-6 to TRBJ2-7; no firm D call. Per the germline V gene, CDR1 is SGHDT and CDR2 is YYEEEE. With 4 bases removed from V and 5 bases from J, the gap between germline ends came to 7 bases. The CDR3 sequence is 11 residues long. The CDR3 here is CASSADHEQYF. The CDR3 DNA reads as TGTGCCAGCAGCGCTGATCACGAGCAGTACTTC. The complete variable domain, with remaining parts taken from reference TRBV5-6 and TRBJ2-7, reads DAGVTQSPTHLIKTRGQQVTLRCSPKSGHDTVSWYQQALGQGPQFIFQYYEEEERQRGNFPDRFSGHQFPNYSSELNVNALLLGDSALYLCASSADHEQYFGPGTRLTVT.

The V call is TRBV12-3 or TRBV12-4, the J call TRBJ2-7; 9 bases fit TRBD2. The V and J ends lost 4 bases and 3 bases, in that order; junction bases with no gene match: 4. There are 14 residues in the CDR3. The CDR3, as DNA: TGTGCCAGCAGTTCTAGCGGGACTTTCTACGAGCAGTACTTC. This codes for CASSSSGTFYEQYF.

J is TRBJ2-7 and V is TRBV28, with TRBD1 matching 9 bases. The CDR3 covers 14 residues. Trimming took 3 bases from V and 3 from J; bases not matched to a gene: 3. Per germline, CDR1 MDHEN and CDR2 SYDVKM. The CDR3 DNA reads TGTGCCAGCAGTTTGAGACAGGGGGTCTACGAGCAGTACTTC. Its translation: CASSLRQGVYEQYF. Drawing the rest from reference TRBV28 and TRBJ2-7, the complete variable domain is DVKVTQSSRYLVKRTGEKVFLECVQDMDHENMFWYRQDPGLGLRLIYFSYDVKMKEKGDIPEGYSVSREKKERFSLILESASTNQTSMYLCASSLRQGVYEQYFGPGTRLTVT.

This chain joins TRBV6-1 and TRBJ1-2; 12 bases map to TRBD1. The CDR3 contains 16 residues. CDR1 is MNHNS and CDR2 is SASEGT in the germline V gene. The ends lost 3 bases at V and 5 bases at J; junction bases unmatched: 7. The CDR3 sequence: CASSDTGTGGLYGYTF. In nucleotides, the CDR3 is TGTGCCAGCAGTGACACCGGGACAGGGGGCTTATATGGCTACACCTTC.